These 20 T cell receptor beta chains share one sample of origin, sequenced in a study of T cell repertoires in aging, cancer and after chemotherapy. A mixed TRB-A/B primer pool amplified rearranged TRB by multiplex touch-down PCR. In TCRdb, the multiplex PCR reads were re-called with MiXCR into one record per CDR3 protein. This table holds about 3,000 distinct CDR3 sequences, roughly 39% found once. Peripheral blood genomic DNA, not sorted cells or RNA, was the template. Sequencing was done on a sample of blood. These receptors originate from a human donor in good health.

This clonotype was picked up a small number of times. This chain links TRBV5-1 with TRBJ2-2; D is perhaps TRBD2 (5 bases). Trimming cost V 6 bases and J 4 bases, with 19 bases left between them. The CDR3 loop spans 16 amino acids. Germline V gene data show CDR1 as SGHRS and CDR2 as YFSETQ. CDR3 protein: CASKTQAQRITGELFF. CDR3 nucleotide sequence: TGCGCCAGCAAGACTCAGGCTCAGCGGATCACCGGGGAGCTGTTTTTT.

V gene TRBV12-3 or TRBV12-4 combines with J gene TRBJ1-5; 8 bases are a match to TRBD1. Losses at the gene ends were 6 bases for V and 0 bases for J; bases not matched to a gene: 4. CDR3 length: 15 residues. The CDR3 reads CASRRTGFSNQPQHF. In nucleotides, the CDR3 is TGTGCCAGCAGGCGGACAGGGTTTAGCAATCAGCCCCAGCATTTT.

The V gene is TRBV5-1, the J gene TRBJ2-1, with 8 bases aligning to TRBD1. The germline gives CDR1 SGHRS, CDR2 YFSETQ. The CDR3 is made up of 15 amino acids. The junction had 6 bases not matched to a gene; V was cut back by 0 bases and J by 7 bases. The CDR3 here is CASSLDAGGSNEQFF. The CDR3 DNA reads TGCGCCAGCAGCTTGGACGCAGGGGGCTCTAATGAGCAGTTCTTC. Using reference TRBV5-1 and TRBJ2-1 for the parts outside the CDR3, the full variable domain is KAGVTQTPRYLIKTRGQQVTLSCSPISGHRSVSWYQQTPGQGLQFLFEYFSETQRNKGNFPGRFSGRQFSNSRSEMNVSTLELGDSALYLCASSLDAGGSNEQFFGPGTRLTVL.

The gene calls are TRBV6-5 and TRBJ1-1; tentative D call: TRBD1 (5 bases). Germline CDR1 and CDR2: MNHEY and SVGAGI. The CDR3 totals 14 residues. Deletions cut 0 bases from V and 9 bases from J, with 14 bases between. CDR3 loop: CASSYSIQALKAFF. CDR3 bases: TGTGCCAGCAGTTACTCGATACAGGCCCTTAAAGCTTTCTTT.

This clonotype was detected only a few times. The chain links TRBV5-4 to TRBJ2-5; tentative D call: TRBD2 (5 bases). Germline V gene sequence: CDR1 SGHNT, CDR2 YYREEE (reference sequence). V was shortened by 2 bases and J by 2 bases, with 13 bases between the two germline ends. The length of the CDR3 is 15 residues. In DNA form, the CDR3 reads TGTGCCAGCAGCTTTAACGGAGGAGCTCAAGAGACCCAGTACTTC. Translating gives CASSFNGGAQETQYF.

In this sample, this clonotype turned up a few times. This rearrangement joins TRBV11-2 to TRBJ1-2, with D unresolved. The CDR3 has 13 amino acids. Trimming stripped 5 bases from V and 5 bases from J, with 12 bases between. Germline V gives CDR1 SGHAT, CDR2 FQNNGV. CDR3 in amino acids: CASSGDWRYGYTF. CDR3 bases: TGTGCCAGCAGCGGTGACTGGAGGTATGGCTACACCTTC.

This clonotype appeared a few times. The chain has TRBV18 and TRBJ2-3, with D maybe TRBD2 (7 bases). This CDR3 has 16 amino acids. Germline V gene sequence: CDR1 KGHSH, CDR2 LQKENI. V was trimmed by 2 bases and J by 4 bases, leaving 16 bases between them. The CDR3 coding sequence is TGTGCCAGCTCACCAGGCGGGGGCGGGCAGGCAGATACGCAGTATTTT. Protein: CASSPGGGGQADTQYF.

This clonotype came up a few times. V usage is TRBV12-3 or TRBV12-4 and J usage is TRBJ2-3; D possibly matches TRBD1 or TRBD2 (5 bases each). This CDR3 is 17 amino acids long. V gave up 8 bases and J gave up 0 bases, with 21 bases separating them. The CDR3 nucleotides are TGTGCCAGCTCCCAGGCTAGGGGCTGGGAGAGCACAGATACGCAGTATTTT. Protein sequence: CASSQARGWESTDTQYF.

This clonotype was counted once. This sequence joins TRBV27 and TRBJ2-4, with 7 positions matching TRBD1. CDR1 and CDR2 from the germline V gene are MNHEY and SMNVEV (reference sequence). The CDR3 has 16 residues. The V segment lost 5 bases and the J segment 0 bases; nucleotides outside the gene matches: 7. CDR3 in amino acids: CASSPLDRVAKNIQYF. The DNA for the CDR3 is TGTGCCAGCAGTCCCTTAGACAGGGTAGCCAAAAACATTCAGTACTTC.

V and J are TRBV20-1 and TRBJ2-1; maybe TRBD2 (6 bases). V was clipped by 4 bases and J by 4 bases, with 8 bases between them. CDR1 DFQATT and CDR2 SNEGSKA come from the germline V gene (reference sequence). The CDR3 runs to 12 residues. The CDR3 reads CSAKLAYNEQFF. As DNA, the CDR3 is TGCAGTGCTAAACTAGCTTACAATGAGCAGTTCTTC.

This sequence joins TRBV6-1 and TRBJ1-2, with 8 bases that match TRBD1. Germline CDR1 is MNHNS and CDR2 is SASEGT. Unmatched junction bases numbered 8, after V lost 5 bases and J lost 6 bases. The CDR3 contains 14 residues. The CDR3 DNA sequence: TGTGCCAGCAGTCCTGGACAGGGCTGGAATGGCTACACCTTC. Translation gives CASSPGQGWNGYTF.

The CDR3 DNA is TGTGCCAGCAGTCCCGGGAGCAGGGCGGGCAATCAGCCCCAGCATTTT. Translating gives CASSPGSRAGNQPQHF. The J gene is TRBJ1-5, the V gene TRBV12-3 or TRBV12-4, with D possibly being TRBD1 (5 bases). This CDR3 has 16 amino acids. Trimming left V 5 bases short and J 2 bases short, with 16 bases between.

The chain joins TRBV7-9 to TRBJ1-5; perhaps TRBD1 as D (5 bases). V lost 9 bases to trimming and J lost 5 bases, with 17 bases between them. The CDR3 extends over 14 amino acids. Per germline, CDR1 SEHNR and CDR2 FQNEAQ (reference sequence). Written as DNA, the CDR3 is TGTGCCAGTTCGGGGGGGGGGTTCGATCAGCCCCAGCATTTT. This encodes CASSGGGFDQPQHF.

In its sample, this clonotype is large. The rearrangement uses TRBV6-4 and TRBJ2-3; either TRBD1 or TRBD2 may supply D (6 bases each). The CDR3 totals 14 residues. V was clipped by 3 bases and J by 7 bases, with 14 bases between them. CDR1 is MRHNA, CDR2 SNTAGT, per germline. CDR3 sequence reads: CASSEEGGRYTQYF. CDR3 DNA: TGTGCCAGCAGTGAAGAGGGGGGCCGGTATACGCAGTATTTT.

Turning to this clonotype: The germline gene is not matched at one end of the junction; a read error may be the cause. The CDR3 bases are TGCAGCGTTGGAGGACAGGGCTACAAGCAGTACTTC. It yields the protein CSVGGQGYKQYF. The chain recombines TRBV29-1 with TRBJ2-7, with TRBD1 matching over 8 bases. CDR3 length: 12 amino acids. Germline V lookup: CDR1 SQVTM, CDR2 ANQGSEA.

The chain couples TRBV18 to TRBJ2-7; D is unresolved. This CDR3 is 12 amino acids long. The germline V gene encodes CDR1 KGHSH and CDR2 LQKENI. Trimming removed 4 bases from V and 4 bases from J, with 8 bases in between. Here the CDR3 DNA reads TGTGCCAGCTCACAAGATCGGTACGAGCAGTACGTC. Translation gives CASSQDRYEQYV.

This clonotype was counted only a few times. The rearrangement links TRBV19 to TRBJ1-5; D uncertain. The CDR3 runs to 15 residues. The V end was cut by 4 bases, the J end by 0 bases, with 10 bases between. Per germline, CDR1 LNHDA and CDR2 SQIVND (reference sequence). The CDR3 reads CASSRESYSNQPQHF. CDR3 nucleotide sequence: TGTGCCAGTAGTAGAGAAAGCTATAGCAATCAGCCCCAGCATTTT.

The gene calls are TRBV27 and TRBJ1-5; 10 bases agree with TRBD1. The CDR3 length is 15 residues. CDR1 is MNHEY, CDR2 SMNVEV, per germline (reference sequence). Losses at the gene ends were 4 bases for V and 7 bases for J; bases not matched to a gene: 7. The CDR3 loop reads CASSWAGTGAQPQHF. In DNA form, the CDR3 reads TGTGCCAGCAGTTGGGCCGGGACAGGGGCCCAGCCCCAGCATTTT.

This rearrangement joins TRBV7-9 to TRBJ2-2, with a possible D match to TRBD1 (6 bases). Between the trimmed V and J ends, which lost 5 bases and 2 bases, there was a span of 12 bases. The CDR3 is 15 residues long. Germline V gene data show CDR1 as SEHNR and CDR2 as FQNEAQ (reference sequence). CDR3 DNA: TGTGCCAGCAGCGGGCAGGGGATTAACACCGGGGAGCTGTTTTTT. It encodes CASSGQGINTGELFF.

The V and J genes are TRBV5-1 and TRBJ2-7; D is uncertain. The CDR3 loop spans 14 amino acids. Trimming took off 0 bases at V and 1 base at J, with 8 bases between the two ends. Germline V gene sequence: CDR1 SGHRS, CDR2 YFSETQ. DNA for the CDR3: TGCGCCAGCAGCTTGGCCGACGGGTCCTACGAGCAGTACGTC. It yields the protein CASSLADGSYEQYV.